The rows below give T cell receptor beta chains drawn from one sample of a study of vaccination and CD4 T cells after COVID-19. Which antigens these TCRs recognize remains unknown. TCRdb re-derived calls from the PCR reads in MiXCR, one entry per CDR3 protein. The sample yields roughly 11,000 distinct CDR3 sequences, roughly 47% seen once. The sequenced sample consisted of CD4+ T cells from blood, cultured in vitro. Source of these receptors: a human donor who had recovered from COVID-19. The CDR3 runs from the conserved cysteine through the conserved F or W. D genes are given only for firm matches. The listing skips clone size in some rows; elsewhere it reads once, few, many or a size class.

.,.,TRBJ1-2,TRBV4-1,CASSQENSIYGYTF,TGCGCCAGCAGCCAAGAAAACAGCATCTATGGCTACACCTTC
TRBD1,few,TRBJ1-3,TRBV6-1,CASSEDQGAFGNTIYF,TGTGCCAGCAGTGAAGATCAGGGGGCATTTGGAAACACCATATATTTT
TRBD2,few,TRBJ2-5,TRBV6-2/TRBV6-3,CASRGTSGPETQYF,TGTGCCAGCAGGGGGACTAGCGGTCCCGAGACCCAGTACTTC
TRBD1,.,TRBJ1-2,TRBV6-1,CTSRGTGGESYGYTF,TGTACCAGCAGAGGGACAGGGGGCGAAAGCTATGGCTACACCTTC
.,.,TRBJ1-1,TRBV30,CAWKRSVLIVNTEAFF,TGTGCCTGGAAGCGATCCGTCCTGATCGTTAACACTGAAGCTTTCTTT
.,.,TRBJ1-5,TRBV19,CASGRGSNQPQHF,TGTGCCAGTGGTCGGGGTAGCAATCAGCCCCAGCATTTT
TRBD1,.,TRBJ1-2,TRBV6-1,CASTGQGGGGYTF,TGTGCCAGCACAGGGCAGGGGGGTGGTGGCTACACCTTC
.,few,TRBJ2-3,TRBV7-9,CASSLGIGKDTDTQYF,TGTGCCAGCAGCTTAGGCATAGGGAAAGACACAGATACGCAGTATTTT
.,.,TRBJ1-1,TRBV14,CASSQGGFFRHTEAFF,TGTGCCAGCAGCCAAGGCGGCTTTTTTAGGCACACTGAAGCTTTCTTT
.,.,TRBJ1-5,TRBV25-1,CASSDRSNQPQHF,TGTGCCAGCAGTGATAGAAGCAATCAGCCCCAGCATTTT
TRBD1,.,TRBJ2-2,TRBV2,CASILQGAGELFF,TGTGCCAGCATTTTACAGGGGGCCGGGGAGCTGTTTTTT
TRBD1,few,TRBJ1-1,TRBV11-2,CASSLGQGSTEAFF,TGTGCCAGCAGCTTAGGACAGGGTTCGACTGAAGCTTTCTTT
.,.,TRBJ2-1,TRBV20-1,CSAARGANYNEQFF,TGCAGTGCTGCCCGAGGGGCGAACTACAATGAGCAGTTCTTC
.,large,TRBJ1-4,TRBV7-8,CASSTRDGIQKLFF,TGTGCCAGCAGCACGCGGGACGGGATACAAAAACTGTTTTTT
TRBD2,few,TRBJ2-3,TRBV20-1,CSAATSGLTDTQYF,TGCAGTGCGGCTACTAGCGGGCTCACAGATACGCAGTATTTT
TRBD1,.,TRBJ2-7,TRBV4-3,CASSQAPGGYEQYF,TGCGCCAGCAGCCAAGCCCCAGGGGGATACGAGCAGTACTTC
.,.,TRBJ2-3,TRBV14,CASSQALLGESDTQYF,TGTGCCAGCAGCCAAGCCCTTTTAGGGGAATCAGATACGCAGTATTTT
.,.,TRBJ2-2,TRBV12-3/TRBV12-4,CASTSRVTGELFF,TGTGCCAGCACTAGTCGGGTCACCGGGGAGCTGTTTTTT
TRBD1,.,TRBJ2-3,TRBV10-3,CAISGQGADTQYF,TGTGCCATCAGTGGCCAGGGGGCTGATACGCAGTATTTT
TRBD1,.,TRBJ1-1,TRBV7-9,CASSLRYRGANTEAFF,TGTGCCAGCAGCTTACGGTACAGGGGTGCGAACACTGAAGCTTTCTTT
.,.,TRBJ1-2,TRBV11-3,CASSLGDGTNYGYTF,TGTGCCAGCAGCTTAGGGGACGGAACTAACTATGGCTACACCTTC
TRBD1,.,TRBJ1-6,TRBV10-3,CAISDGTGNSPLHF,TGTGCCATCAGTGATGGGACAGGGAATTCACCCCTCCACTTT
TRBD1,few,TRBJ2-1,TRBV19,CASLLQGSSEQFF,TGTGCCAGTCTACTACAGGGGTCAAGTGAGCAGTTCTTC
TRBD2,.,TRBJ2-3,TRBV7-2,CASSLVERGVDTQYF,TGTGCCAGCAGCTTAGTCGAGCGGGGGGTTGATACGCAGTATTTT
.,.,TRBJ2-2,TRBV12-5,CASGRGAETGELFF,TGTGCTAGTGGGCGAGGGGCAGAGACCGGGGAGCTGTTTTTT
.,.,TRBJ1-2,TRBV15,CATSAFPGVSGGGYGYTF,TGTGCCACCAGCGCTTTTCCGGGAGTCTCCGGTGGGGGCTATGGCTACACCTTC
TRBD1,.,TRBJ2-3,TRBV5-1,CASSLGTGGGDTQYF,TGCGCCAGCAGCTTAGGGACAGGGGGCGGGGATACGCAGTATTTT
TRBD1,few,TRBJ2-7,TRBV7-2,CASRKRDRGLREQYF,TGTGCCAGCAGGAAAAGGGACAGGGGCTTGAGGGAGCAGTACTTC
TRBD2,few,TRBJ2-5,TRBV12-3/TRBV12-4,CASSRMTSGASQETQYF,TGTGCCAGCAGCCGTATGACTAGCGGGGCGAGTCAAGAGACCCAGTACTTC
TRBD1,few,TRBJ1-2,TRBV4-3,CASSQEDRANYGYTF,TGCGCCAGCAGCCAAGAAGACAGGGCGAACTATGGCTACACCTTC
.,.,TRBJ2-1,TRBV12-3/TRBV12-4,CASSSWGAGNNEQFF,TGTGCCAGCAGCTCGTGGGGGGCTGGGAATAATGAGCAGTTCTTC
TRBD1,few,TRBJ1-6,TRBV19,CASRFSLEGASYNSPLHF,TGTGCCAGTAGATTCTCCCTCGAGGGGGCATCCTATAATTCACCCCTCCACTTT
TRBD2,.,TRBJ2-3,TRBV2,CASSQILAGPTDTQYF,TGTGCCAGCAGTCAAATACTAGCGGGGCCCACAGATACGCAGTATTTT
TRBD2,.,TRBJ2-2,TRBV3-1,CASSPLTSGGRELFF,TGTGCCAGCAGCCCGTTGACTAGCGGGGGACGGGAGCTGTTTTTT
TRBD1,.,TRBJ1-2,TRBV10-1,CASSPDRDHGYTF,TGCGCCAGCAGCCCCGACAGGGACCATGGCTACACCTTC
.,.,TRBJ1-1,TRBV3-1,CASSPGANTEAFF,TGTGCCAGCAGCCCGGGAGCGAACACTGAAGCTTTCTTT
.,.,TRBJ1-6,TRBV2,CASSESSRGPLVSPLHF,TGTGCCAGCAGTGAATCTTCGAGGGGTCCTCTCGTGTCACCCCTCCACTTT
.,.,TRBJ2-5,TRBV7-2,CASSPTRDQETQYF,TGTGCCAGCAGCCCAACCCGGGATCAAGAGACCCAGTACTTC
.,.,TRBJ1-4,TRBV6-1,CASTGASGVATNEKLFF,TGTGCCAGTACCGGGGCCTCAGGTGTGGCAACTAATGAAAAACTGTTTTTT
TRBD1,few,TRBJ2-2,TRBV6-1,CASSEAPYRGLRLNTGELFF,TGTGCCAGCAGTGAGGCTCCTTACAGGGGCCTCCGACTGAACACCGGGGAGCTGTTTTTT
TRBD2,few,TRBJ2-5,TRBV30,CAWSGGLAGQETQYF,TGTGCCTGGAGTGGGGGACTAGCGGGCCAAGAGACCCAGTACTTC
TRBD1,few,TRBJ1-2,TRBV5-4,CASSTTGYYGYTF,TGTGCCAGCAGTACGACAGGGTACTATGGCTACACCTTC
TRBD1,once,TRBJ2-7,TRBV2,CASRDPSGQTGARVESYEQYF,TGTGCCAGCAGGGATCCCTCGGGCCAGACAGGGGCCAGGGTAGAGTCCTACGAGCAGTACTTC
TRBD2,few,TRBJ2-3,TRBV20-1,CSASLAGGGTDTQYF,TGCAGTGCTAGTTTAGCGGGGGGAGGCACAGATACGCAGTATTTT
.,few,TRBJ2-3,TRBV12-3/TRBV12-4,CASSLAGADTQYF,TGTGCCAGCAGTTTAGCGGGGGCAGATACGCAGTATTTT
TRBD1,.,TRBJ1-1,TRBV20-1,CSARDQIGRGLTEAFF,TGCAGTGCTAGAGATCAAATAGGCAGGGGGCTTACTGAAGCTTTCTTT
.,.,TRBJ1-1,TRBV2,CASTPQSLNTEAFF,TGTGCCAGCACCCCACAGAGCCTGAACACTGAAGCTTTCTTT
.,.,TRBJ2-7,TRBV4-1,CASSQTSGTLYEQYF,TGCGCCAGCAGCCAGACCAGTGGGACGCTGTACGAGCAGTACTTC
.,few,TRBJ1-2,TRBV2,CASSEYGYGYTF,TGTGCCAGCAGTGAATACGGATATGGCTACACCTTC
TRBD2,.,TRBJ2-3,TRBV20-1,CSARGLAGGGNTSTDTQYF,TGCAGTGCTAGAGGACTAGCGGGGGGGGGGAATACTAGCACAGATACGCAGTATTTT